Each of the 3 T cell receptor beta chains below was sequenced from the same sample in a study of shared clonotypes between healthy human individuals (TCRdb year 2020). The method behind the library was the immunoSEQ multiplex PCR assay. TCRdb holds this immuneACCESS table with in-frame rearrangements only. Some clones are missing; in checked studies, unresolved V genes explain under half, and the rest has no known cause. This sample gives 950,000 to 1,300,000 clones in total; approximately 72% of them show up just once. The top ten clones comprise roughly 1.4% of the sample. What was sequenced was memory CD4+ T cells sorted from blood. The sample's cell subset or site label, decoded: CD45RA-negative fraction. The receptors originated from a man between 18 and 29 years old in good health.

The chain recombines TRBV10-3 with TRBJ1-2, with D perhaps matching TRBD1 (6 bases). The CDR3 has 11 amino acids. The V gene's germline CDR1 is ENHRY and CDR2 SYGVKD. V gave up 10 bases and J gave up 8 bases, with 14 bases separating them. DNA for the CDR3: TGTGCCACCGAACAGGGTGGGGGCTACACCTTC. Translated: CATEQGGGYTF.

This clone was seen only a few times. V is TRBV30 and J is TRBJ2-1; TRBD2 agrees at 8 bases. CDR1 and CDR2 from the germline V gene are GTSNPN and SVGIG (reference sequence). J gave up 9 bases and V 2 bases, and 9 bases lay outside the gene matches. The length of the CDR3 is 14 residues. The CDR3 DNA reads TGTGCCTGGAGTAGAGATAGCGGGAACGGTGAGCAGTTCTTC. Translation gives CAWSRDSGNGEQFF.

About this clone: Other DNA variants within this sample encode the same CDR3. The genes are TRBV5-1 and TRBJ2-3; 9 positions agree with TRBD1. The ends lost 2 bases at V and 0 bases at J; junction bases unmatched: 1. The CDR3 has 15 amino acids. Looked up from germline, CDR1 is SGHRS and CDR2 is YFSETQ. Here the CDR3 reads CASSLQGASTDTQYF. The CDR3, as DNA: TGCGCCAGCAGCTTACAGGGGGCTAGCACAGATACGCAGTATTTT.